These 7 T cell receptor beta chains were sequenced from one sample in a study of T-cell memory formation after mild COVID-19. TCRdb ran MiXCR on the 5' RACE reads and lists one entry per CDR3 protein. The sample lists roughly 320,000 distinct CDR3 sequences, around 27% occurring once. Source material: PBMCs or a T cell subset sorted from them (not recorded which). The origin of the receptors is an adult woman who had mild COVID-19 (a few samples of this study predate the infection). Cell type and time point are not known.

The V call is TRBV5-1, the J call TRBJ2-7; 7 bases map to TRBD1. The V and J ends lost 4 bases and 5 bases, in that order; junction bases with no gene match: 9. This CDR3 spans 14 amino acids. From germline, CDR1 is SGHRS and CDR2 YFSETQ. The CDR3 loop reads CASSMTGMLHEQYF. The CDR3 coding sequence is TGCGCCAGCAGCATGACAGGGATGCTACACGAGCAGTACTTC.

This clonotype was seen more than once but under ten times. The chain links TRBV5-1 to TRBJ2-3; 14 bases match TRBD2. Germline CDR1 is SGHRS and CDR2 is YFSETQ. V lost 5 bases, J lost 1 base, and 12 bases stayed unmatched. The CDR3 contains 19 residues. This CDR3 reads CASSSSRTSGGSRTDTQYF. CDR3 DNA sequence: TGCGCCAGCAGTTCGTCCCGGACTAGCGGGGGGTCCCGCACAGATACGCAGTATTTT.

The chain combines TRBV7-2 with TRBJ2-1; D not resolved. The V end lost 5 bases, the J end lost 4 bases, and 15 bases lay between the germline ends. This CDR3 region has 15 residues. Germline values: CDR1 SGHTA, CDR2 FQGNSA. The CDR3, as DNA: TGTGCCAGCAGCGTGACCGTTGACGGGTACAATGAGCAGTTCTTC. It specifies CASSVTVDGYNEQFF.

This clonotype was observed a handful of times. V gene TRBV15 combines with J gene TRBJ2-1; 7 bases align to TRBD1. This CDR3 is 17 amino acids long. The germline V gene encodes CDR1 LNHNV and CDR2 YYDKDF (reference sequence). Trimming at V came to 5 bases and at J to 5 bases, leaving 15 bases not matched to a gene. The CDR3 DNA is TGTGCCACCAGCCTAGACAACAGGGGCCTTATGGACAATGAGCAGTTCTTC. Translated: CATSLDNRGLMDNEQFF.

This chain joins TRBV6-5 and TRBJ2-1; 8 bases are shared with TRBD1. The CDR3 extends over 14 amino acids. V was pared by 6 bases and J by 9 bases, with 10 bases of the junction left unmatched. Germline assignment: CDR1 MNHEY and CDR2 SVGAGI. This CDR3 is CASSHDRGVLEQFF. Here the CDR3 DNA reads TGTGCCAGCAGCCACGACAGGGGAGTACTTGAGCAGTTCTTC.

The sample holds a few counts of this clonotype. The chain combines TRBV5-1 with TRBJ2-2; D unclear. Germline CDR1 SGHRS, CDR2 YFSETQ. The CDR3 sequence is 14 residues long. Trimming took 0 bases from V and 0 from J, leaving 3 bases between them. The CDR3 here is CASSLDTNTGELFF. The CDR3 DNA follows: TGCGCCAGCAGCTTGGACACGAACACCGGGGAGCTGTTTTTT. Full variable domain (remainder filled in from reference TRBV5-1 and TRBJ2-2): KAGVTQTPRYLIKTRGQQVTLSCSPISGHRSVSWYQQTPGQGLQFLFEYFSETQRNKGNFPGRFSGRQFSNSRSEMNVSTLELGDSALYLCASSLDTNTGELFFGEGSRLTVL.

This rearrangement joins TRBV13 to TRBJ1-5, with 8 bases that match TRBD1. The CDR3 spans 15 residues. The V gene end was trimmed by 5 bases and the J gene end by 6 bases; junction bases not matched to a gene: 9. Germline CDR1 PRHDT, CDR2 FYEKMQ (reference sequence). This chain's CDR3 is CASSPGQGRSQPQHF. In DNA form, the CDR3 reads TGTGCCAGCAGCCCCGGACAGGGTCGCAGTCAGCCCCAGCATTTT. Based on the CDR3 plus reference TRBV13 and TRBJ1-5, the full variable domain is AAGVIQSPRHLIKEKRETATLKCYPIPRHDTVYWYQQGPGQDPQFLISFYEKMQSDKGSIPDRFSAQQFSDYHSELNMSSLELGDSALYFCASSPGQGRSQPQHFGDGTRLSIL.